This T cell receptor (beta chain) appears in the sequencing data of a study of PD-1 blockade in classical Hodgkin lymphoma. Repertoires were generated with immunoSEQ multiplex PCR, while TCRdb's copy carries only in-frame clones and drops some. This table holds about 31,000 clones, 65% to 85% found once. Time point here: cycle 4 day 1 (C4D1), after five to seven weeks of nivolumab. Following autologous stem cell transplantation, relapse occurred in every patient, and exposure to brentuximab vedotin varied. The length of the CDR3 is 14 residues. V shed 6 bases and J 6 bases; nucleotides not matched to a gene: 5. Germline V gene lookup returns CDR1 LNHDA and CDR2 SQIVND (reference sequence).

This TCR came from a human donor with classical Hodgkin lymphoma. The chain is built from TRBV19 and TRBJ1-4; 9 nucleotides line up with TRBD1. Sequenced material: peripheral blood mononuclear cells (PBMCs), taken before the fourth cycle of nivolumab. The DNA for the CDR3 is TGTGCCAGTAGCCTGACAGGGGGAGATGAAAAACTGTTTTTT. It codes for CASSLTGGDEKLFF. The full variable domain, in which reference TRBV19 and TRBJ1-4 provide the parts outside the CDR3, is DGGITQSPKYLFRKEGQNVTLSCEQNLNHDAMYWYRQDPGQGLRLIYYSQIVNDFQKGDIAEGYSVSREKKESFPLTVTSAQKNPTAFYLCASSLTGGDEKLFFGSGTQLSVL.